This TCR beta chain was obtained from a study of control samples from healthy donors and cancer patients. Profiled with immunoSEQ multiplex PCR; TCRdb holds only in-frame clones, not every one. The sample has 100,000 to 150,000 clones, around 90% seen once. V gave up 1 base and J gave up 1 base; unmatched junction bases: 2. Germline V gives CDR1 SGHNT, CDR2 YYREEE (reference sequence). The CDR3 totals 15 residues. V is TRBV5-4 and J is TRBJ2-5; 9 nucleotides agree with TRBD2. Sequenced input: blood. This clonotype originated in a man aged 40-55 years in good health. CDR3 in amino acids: CASSLRRGGQETQYF. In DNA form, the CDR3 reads TGTGCCAGCAGCTTGAGGCGGGGGGGCCAAGAGACCCAGTACTTC.